These 20 T cell receptor beta chains came from one sample sequenced in a study of radiotherapy plus CTLA-4 blockade in lung cancer. The assay was immunoSEQ multiplex PCR, and TCRdb's table has in-frame clones only and misses some. Seen here are about 120,000 clones, 85% to 90% observed once, and the top ten hold about 7%. The input for sequencing was peripheral blood, taken from a patient treated with radiotherapy plus ipilimumab. The receptors were sampled from a human donor with non-small cell lung cancer that progressed on radiotherapy plus ipilimumab.

The rearrangement links TRBV7-9 to TRBJ2-7; D is possibly TRBD2 (5 bases). The CDR3 covers 15 residues. Trimming took 2 bases from V and 3 from J, leaving 14 bases between them. Germline V gene sequence: CDR1 SEHNR, CDR2 FQNEAQ (reference sequence). In nucleotides, the CDR3 is TGTGCCAGCAGCTTATCTATTGGAGGCGGCTACGAGCAGTACTTC. The encoded protein is CASSLSIGGGYEQYF. The complete variable domain, with remaining parts taken from reference TRBV7-9 and TRBJ2-7, reads DTGVSQNPRHKITKRGQNVTFRCDPISEHNRLYWYRQTLGQGPEFLTYFQNEAQLEKSRLLSDRFSAERPKGSFSTLEIQRTEQGDSAMYLCASSLSIGGGYEQYFGPGTRLTVT.

The CDR3 bases are TGTGCCAGCAGTTATGGGACAGGGAGCACAGATACGCAGTATTTT. Its protein is CASSYGTGSTDTQYF. The chain joins TRBV6-5 to TRBJ2-3, with TRBD1 matching over 9 bases. Losses at the gene ends were 3 bases for V and 0 bases for J; bases not matched to a gene: 1. This CDR3 is 15 amino acids long. Per the germline V gene, CDR1 is MNHEY and CDR2 is SVGAGI.

V and J are TRBV5-1 and TRBJ1-2; tentative D call: TRBD1 (6 bases). CDR1 and CDR2 from the germline V gene are SGHRS and YFSETQ. CDR3 size: 14 residues. Trimming removed 5 bases at V and 5 bases at J, with 16 bases between. The CDR3, as DNA: TGCGCCAGCAGTACCTCAGGGGCTCCGTATGGCTACACCTTC. It is translated as CASSTSGAPYGYTF.

This clone was detected only once. The CDR3 DNA follows: TGTGCCAGCAGTTATGGGATGGAGACCCAGTACTTC. Its translation: CASSYGMETQYF. The V call is TRBV6-6, the J call TRBJ2-5, with no clear D. CDR3 length: 12 amino acids. From germline, CDR1 is MNHNY and CDR2 SVGAGI (reference sequence). The V end was cut by 3 bases, the J end by 5 bases, with 7 bases between.

This clone was recorded only once. The rearrangement uses TRBV20-1 and TRBJ2-1; D unclear. Trimming removed 3 bases from V and 9 bases from J, with 9 bases in between. Looked up from germline, CDR1 is DFQATT and CDR2 is SNEGSKA (reference sequence). There are 11 residues in the CDR3. CDR3 protein: CSARSESEQFF. The CDR3 DNA sequence: TGCAGTGCTAGGAGCGAGAGTGAGCAGTTCTTC.

The chain recombines TRBV7-9 with TRBJ1-1, with D perhaps TRBD1 (5 bases). Germline V gene sequence: CDR1 SEHNR, CDR2 FQNEAQ (reference sequence). The CDR3 contains 14 residues. V was shortened by 1 base and J by 4 bases, with 10 bases between the two germline ends. The CDR3, as DNA: TGTGCCAGCAGCTTAGTCGGGGCAGGCACTGAAGCTTTCTTT. Protein: CASSLVGAGTEAFF.

This clone occurred a few times. The junction shows a germline mismatch at one end, possibly a read error. The chain links TRBV7-7 to TRBJ1-3; possible D gene TRBD1, 6 bases. The germline CDR1 and CDR2 sequences are SSHAT and FNYEAQ (reference sequence). This CDR3 is built from 13 residues. This chain's CDR3 is CASSLDRGNTIYF. CDR3 coding DNA: TGTGCTAGCAGCCTCGACAGGGGAAACACCATATATTTT.

This chain connects TRBV4-1 to TRBJ2-7, with no clear D. The CDR3 has 13 amino acids. Germline V gives CDR1 MGHRA, CDR2 YSYEKL. Trimming cost V 1 base and J 3 bases, with 7 bases left between them. DNA of the CDR3: TGCGCCAGCAGCCAAGTAGGAGTCTACGAGCAGTACTTC. Its protein is CASSQVGVYEQYF.

V gene TRBV18 combines with J gene TRBJ1-1; 7 bases agree with TRBD1. Germline lookup yields CDR1 KGHSH and CDR2 LQKENI. The CDR3 has 14 residues. Unmatched junction bases numbered 7, after V lost 6 bases and J lost 3 bases. The CDR3, as DNA: TGTGCCAGCTCCATCCTTCAGGGGGACACTGAAGCTTTCTTT. Translated: CASSILQGDTEAFF.

This chain uses TRBV6-5 with TRBJ2-1; 9 nucleotides agree with TRBD2. Germline V CDR1 and CDR2: MNHEY, SVGAGI. The CDR3 spans 14 residues. Trimming took 7 bases from V and 8 from J; bases not matched to a gene: 9. The CDR3 here is CASKEAGGKDEQFF. The DNA of the CDR3 is TGTGCCAGCAAGGAGGCGGGGGGGAAAGATGAGCAGTTCTTC.

The J gene is TRBJ2-6, the V gene TRBV30; D remains unclear. The germline CDR1 and CDR2 sequences are GTSNPN and SVGIG (reference sequence). V was pared by 6 bases and J by 1 base, with 7 bases between. CDR3 length: 13 residues. The CDR3 DNA is TGTGCCTGCCACGGTTCTGGGGCCAACGTCCTGACTTTC. It translates to CACHGSGANVLTF.

This clone turned up a few times. The chain carries TRBV18 and TRBJ1-3; TRBD1 is a possible D gene (6 bases). CDR1 KGHSH and CDR2 LQKENI come from the germline V gene. V lost 3 bases and J 0 bases, leaving 9 bases between the germline ends. The CDR3 loop spans 15 amino acids. This CDR3 reads CASSPRTASGNTIYF. The CDR3 DNA sequence: TGTGCCAGCTCACCGAGGACAGCCTCTGGAAACACCATATATTTT.

On this clone itself: This sample also contains other DNA sequences that code for the same CDR3. The gene calls are TRBV25-1 and TRBJ2-7, with TRBD2 matching over 8 bases. J was trimmed by 5 bases and V by 4 bases; bases with no gene match: 10. This CDR3 comprises 15 residues. The V gene's germline CDR1 is MGHDK and CDR2 SYGVNS. CDR3 amino acids: CASSVGLAGGNEQYF. DNA for the CDR3: TGTGCCAGCAGTGTTGGACTAGCTGGAGGTAACGAGCAGTACTTC.

The chain employs TRBV30 and TRBJ2-1, with TRBD2 identical over 12 bases. V lost 0 bases to trimming and J lost 7 bases; unmatched junction nucleotides: 13. The CDR3 spans 18 residues. The germline gives CDR1 GTSNPN, CDR2 SVGIG (reference sequence). The CDR3, as DNA: TGTGCCTGGAGTGTACTAGCGGGAGGCCCGAGGAGGGGGAATGAGCAGTTCTTC. Its translation is CAWSVLAGGPRRGNEQFF.

The V call is TRBV6-6, the J call TRBJ2-3; D unclear. Germline CDR1 MNHNY, CDR2 SVGAGI (reference sequence). The CDR3 is 16 amino acids. Trimming took 6 bases from V and 0 from J, leaving 16 bases between them. The CDR3 coding sequence is TGTGCCAGCAGCAGCCCACTTCTACCTAGCACAGATACGCAGTATTTT. It yields the protein CASSSPLLPSTDTQYF.

The rearrangement joins TRBV27 to TRBJ2-1; 8 bases align to TRBD2. Germline V lookup: CDR1 MNHEY, CDR2 SMNVEV (reference sequence). The J segment lost 6 bases and the V segment lost 7 bases, leaving 5 bases of the junction unmatched. The CDR3 consists of 13 residues. The CDR3 region has the DNA TGTGCCAGCACCGGACTAGCAGTCAATGAGCAGTTCTTC. It yields the protein CASTGLAVNEQFF.

CDR3 coding DNA: TGTGCCAGCAGTGCACGGGCCTCCACCTACAATGAGCAGTTCTTC. Translating it yields CASSARASTYNEQFF. The V call is TRBV2, the J call TRBJ2-1; D unclear. The CDR3 runs to 15 residues. CDR1 is SNHLY and CDR2 is FYNNEI in the germline V gene. V was shortened by 4 bases and J by 2 bases, with 12 bases between the two germline ends.

CDR3 amino acids: CASSFLVGGTDTQYF. CDR3 nucleotide sequence: TGTGCCAGCAGCTTCTTGGTAGGGGGCACAGATACGCAGTATTTT. The genes are TRBV7-9 and TRBJ2-3; TRBD1 might be the D (5 bases). V lost 3 bases, J lost 1 base, and 11 bases lay in between. Looked up from germline, CDR1 is SEHNR and CDR2 is FQNEAQ (reference sequence). The CDR3 spans 15 residues.

The CDR3 region is CASSLIGANVLTF. In nucleotides, the CDR3 is TGTGCCAGCAGCTTAATCGGGGCCAACGTCCTGACTTTC. The J gene is TRBJ2-6, the V gene TRBV7-6, with D uncertain. The CDR3 is 13 amino acids. V lost 2 bases to trimming and J lost 4 bases, with 3 bases between them. The germline V gene has CDR1 SGHVS and CDR2 FNYEAQ.

The chain uses TRBV4-1 and TRBJ1-1; no definite D call. The CDR3 consists of 12 residues. Germline V gene data show CDR1 as MGHRA and CDR2 as YSYEKL. Deletions cut 8 bases from V and 4 bases from J, with 11 bases between. For the CDR3, the DNA is TGCGCCAGCTCAGAAGGGTTCACTGAAGCTTTCTTT. Its protein is CASSEGFTEAFF.